This T cell receptor beta chain stems from a study of blood T cells in healthy people across ages. A sample-barcoded 5' primer and a J-beta primer mix were used in a second PCR of roughly 7 to 11 cycles. MiXCR, run by TCRdb on the 5' RACE reads, gives a single entry per CDR3 protein. The sample carries fewer than 2,000,000 distinct CDR3 sequences, 35% to 50% recorded once. The CDR3 covers 13 residues. Germline-derived CDR1 and CDR2 are DFQATT and SNEGSKA (reference sequence). With 0 bases removed from V and 2 bases from J, the gap between germline ends came to 7 bases. This clonotype has only a few counts.

The V call is TRBV20-1, the J call TRBJ1-1; the D is unclear. Sequencing was performed on blood. The source of this sequence is a human donor in good health. CDR3 sequence: CSARDRKNTEAFF. The CDR3, as DNA: TGCAGTGCTAGAGATCGAAAAAACACTGAAGCTTTCTTT.